The TCR beta chain under discussion was sequenced for a study of T cell responses to AZD1222 COVID-19 vaccine. General study results and limits: The span of vaccine-associated CD4 TCRs extended across spike, with dominance at 160-218 and 743-854. Unmutated variant regions are reportedly targeted by nearly half of spike-specific TCRs.

Trimming removed 1 base at V and 3 bases at J, with 12 bases between. This CDR3 region has 15 residues. CDR1 is SGHVS and CDR2 is FNYEAQ in the germline V gene. As to this clone: What it binds is not known.

Some clones are missing from TCRdb's copy, which holds only in-frame ones; the method was immunoSEQ multiplex PCR. The table lists some 99,000 clones, approximately 84% of them singletons. This sequence joins TRBV7-6 and TRBJ1-1; possibly TRBD1 for D (5 bases). The sample was peripheral blood, taken 28 days after the second AZD1222 dose. The sequence was obtained from an adult who received the AZD1222 COVID-19 vaccine. This CDR3 is CASSLGPGLDTEAFF. The DNA of the CDR3 is TGTGCCAGCAGCTTAGGTCCAGGGCTGGACACTGAAGCTTTCTTT.